The sequence of this T cell receptor beta chain was determined in a study of T cells in lung cancer brain metastases. Study-wide background: About 85% of the roughly 20 patients had a tobacco use history.

Resection was for synchronous oligometastatic disease or a late solitary brain metastasis recurrence. Tumor areas were macrodissected from a few deparaffinized, unstained 9 to 10 um sections guided by marked H&E slides. Here immunoSEQ multiplex PCR was the method, and the copy in TCRdb shows in-frame clones only, minus some. This table holds a few thousand clones, about 88% found once. The CDR3 consists of 11 residues. The germline gives CDR1 DFQATT, CDR2 SNEGSKA (reference sequence). The trim removed 7 bases at V and 3 bases at J, leaving 2 bases unmatched. In regard to this clone: Its antigen is still unknown.

Study findings and constraints: Unique productive clones were significantly fewer in brain metastases: median roughly 1,500 versus 4,600.

The sample taken for sequencing was tumor tissue from the primary lung tumor. This sequence was found in a man in his 70s with non-small cell lung cancer. The chain uses TRBV20-1 and TRBJ1-2; 7 bases align to TRBD1. The CDR3, as DNA: TGCAGTGTAGGGACAGACTATGGCTACACCTTC. Translating gives CSVGTDYGYTF.